This TCR beta chain was identified during a study of identical twins. Study findings and constraints: Researchers caution that invariant MAIT and iNKT cells could partly confound zero-insertion analyses. Within monozygotic twins, out-of-frame TCR alpha sharing was underestimated by the models.

This clonotype was observed at least ten times. Its antigen is unidentified. A single record per CDR3 protein comes from TCRdb applying MiXCR to the 5' RACE reads. Seen here are approximately 890,000 distinct CDR3 sequences, around 12% observed once, and the top ten hold around 1.5%. These data were likewise used in another study, on yellow fever vaccine responses in identical twins.

The TCR sequence derives from a woman in her late teens or twenties in good health. Sample: PBMCs.

CDR3 coding DNA: TGTGCCACGGGGGGGTCTAGCGGCTACGAGCAGTACTTC. Its protein product is CATGGSSGYEQYF. The chain combines TRBV10-3 with TRBJ2-7; 8 bases line up with TRBD2. Looked up from germline, CDR1 is ENHRY and CDR2 is SYGVKD. The CDR3 covers 13 residues. Trimming removed 10 bases from V and 3 bases from J; junction bases left unmatched: 8.